These T cell receptor beta chains were read from a single sample in a study of HIV-infected patients and healthy controls. TCRdb independently ran MiXCR on the 5' RACE reads; one entry per CDR3 protein. The table lists about 64,000 distinct CDR3 sequences, 15% to 20% of them singletons. Specimen: CD4+ T cells from blood. Source of these receptors: a human donor in good health. CDR3s include the opening cysteine and the closing phenylalanine or tryptophan. D genes are given only for firm matches. Rows may omit the clone size; those that give it use once, few, many or a size class.

v_gene	d_gene	abundance	j_gene	CDR3aa	CDR3nt
TRBV12-3/TRBV12-4	NA	NA	TRBJ1-1	CASRPQSLNTEAFF	TGTGCCAGCAGGCCACAGAGCCTGAACACTGAAGCTTTCTTT
TRBV5-1	NA	NA	TRBJ1-4	CASSLGNQGRMEKLFF	TGCGCCAGCAGCTTGGGGAATCAGGGAAGGATGGAAAAACTGTTTTTT
TRBV7-2	TRBD2	many	TRBJ2-5	CASSIDVSGGPNQETQYF	TGTGCCAGCAGCATAGACGTTAGCGGGGGCCCGAACCAAGAGACCCAGTACTTC
TRBV24-1	TRBD1	many	TRBJ1-2	CATSRDSYGYTF	TGTGCCACCAGCCGGGACAGCTATGGCTACACCTTC
TRBV7-9	NA	few	TRBJ1-3	CASSYLPQGPGNTIYF	TGTGCCAGCAGCTACCTCCCACAGGGCCCTGGAAACACCATATATTTT
TRBV2	NA	few	TRBJ1-1	CASSTENTEAFF	TGTGCCAGCAGTACCGAGAACACTGAAGCTTTCTTT
TRBV4-3	NA	many	TRBJ1-2	CASSQERAVGGYTF	TGCGCCAGCAGCCAAGAAAGGGCAGTAGGTGGCTACACCTTC
TRBV19	NA	NA	TRBJ1-1	CASSMSTGSSSEAFF	TGTGCCAGTAGTATGTCTACAGGGTCTTCTTCTGAAGCTTTCTTT
TRBV4-2	NA	NA	TRBJ2-3	CASSQESRGVKDTQYF	TGTGCCAGCAGCCAAGAAAGCAGGGGAGTGAAAGATACGCAGTATTTT
TRBV19	TRBD1	NA	TRBJ2-1	CASRETGYNEQFF	TGTGCCAGTAGAGAGACAGGGTACAATGAGCAGTTCTTC